Listed below are T cell receptor beta chains from one sample, sequenced in a study of T cell responses to AZD1222 COVID-19 vaccine. Profiling relied on immunoSEQ multiplex PCR, and the TCRdb table lists in-frame clones only, not all of them. The table records some 130,000 clones, over 90% of them present only once. The sequences come from peripheral blood, collected on day 0 of AZD1222 vaccination. The receptors stem from an adult in good health. The CDR3 runs from the conserved cysteine through the conserved F or W. The D gene is left open where the match is weak. Not every row has a clone size; where given, it reads once, few, many or a size class.

d_gene	abundance	v_gene	j_gene	CDR3aa	CDR3nt
.	.	TRBV7-3	TRBJ1-1	CASGRQANTEAFF	TGTGCCAGCGGCAGACAGGCGAACACTGAAGCTTTCTTT
.	.	TRBV14	TRBJ2-2	CASSQDRGHPNTGELFF	TGTGCCAGCAGCCAAGATCGTGGACATCCGAACACCGGGGAGCTGTTTTTT
.	once	TRBV5-4	TRBJ1-1	CATQPGRGTEAFF	TGTGCCACACAACCGGGTAGAGGCACTGAAGCTTTCTTT
.	.	TRBV6-1	TRBJ2-3	CASSEGQGSGTDTQYF	TGTGCCAGCAGTGAGGGGCAGGGGTCGGGGACAGATACGCAGTATTTT
.	.	TRBV9	TRBJ1-5	CASSVDGVSNQPQHF	TGTGCCAGCAGCGTAGATGGGGTTAGCAATCAGCCCCAGCATTTT
.	.	TRBV14	TRBJ2-3	CASSQDFGGFWTDTQYF	TGTGCCAGCAGCCAAGATTTCGGGGGCTTTTGGACAGATACGCAGTATTTT
.	.	TRBV19	TRBJ2-7	CASSMGQGPGEQYF	TGTGCCAGTAGTATGGGGCAGGGGCCTGGCGAGCAGTACTTC
.	.	TRBV7-2	TRBJ1-2	CASSLSPNYGYTF	TGTGCCAGCAGCTTATCACCGAACTATGGCTACACCTTC
.	.	TRBV18	TRBJ1-6	CASSPPGDGSPLHF	TGTGCCAGCTCACCACCAGGGGACGGTTCACCCCTCCACTTT
TRBD1	.	TRBV6-5	TRBJ1-1	CASRNRQGSHTEAFF	TGTGCCAGCAGGAACAGACAGGGTTCCCACACTGAAGCTTTCTTT
.	.	TRBV7-9	TRBJ1-2	CASSVDSPGDYGYTF	TGTGCCAGCAGCGTCGACAGCCCGGGGGACTATGGCTACACCTTC
.	.	TRBV21-1	TRBJ1-5	CASSKEGQGDQPQHF	TGTGCCAGCAGCAAAGAAGGCCAGGGGGATCAGCCCCAGCATTTT
.	.	TRBV3-1/TRBV3-2	TRBJ2-3	CASGVADTQYF	TGTGCCAGCGGAGTGGCAGATACGCAGTATTTT
TRBD1	.	TRBV3-1/TRBV3-2	TRBJ2-2	CASSSRDRATGELFF	TGTGCCAGCAGCTCCCGGGACAGGGCCACCGGGGAGCTGTTTTTT
.	.	TRBV9	TRBJ1-1	CASSPPLGTEAFF	TGTGCCAGCAGCCCACCCCTCGGGACTGAAGCTTTCTTT
.	.	TRBV6-5	TRBJ1-6	CASSAGTHNNSPLHF	TGTGCCAGCAGCGCTGGGACACATAATAATTCACCCCTCCACTTT
.	.	TRBV7-9	TRBJ1-1	CASSLIILPGTEAFF	TGTGCCAGCAGCTTAATCATCCTGCCGGGCACTGAAGCTTTCTTT
.	.	TRBV19	TRBJ1-1	CASSTANTEAFF	TGTGCCAGTAGTACAGCGAACACTGAAGCTTTCTTT
.	.	TRBV10-3	TRBJ1-5	CAISDGSGSNQPQHF	TGTGCCATCAGTGACGGCTCAGGGAGCAATCAGCCCCAGCATTTT
TRBD1	.	TRBV18	TRBJ2-1	CASSPQGQSYNEQFF	TGTGCCAGCTCCCCGCAGGGACAGAGCTACAATGAGCAGTTCTTC
.	.	TRBV6-5	TRBJ2-1	CASSFRTEQFF	TGTGCCAGCAGTTTCCGGACAGAGCAGTTCTTC
.	.	TRBV6-5	TRBJ1-3	CASRHPTESGNTIYF	TGTGCCAGCAGGCACCCGACGGAGTCTGGAAACACCATATATTTT
.	.	TRBV5-1	TRBJ2-1	CASSFGGLSSYNEQFF	TGCGCCAGCAGCTTCGGTGGGCTTAGCTCCTACAATGAGCAGTTCTTC
.	.	TRBV6-5	TRBJ1-1	CASSYRGYTEAFF	TGTGCCAGCAGTTACCGGGGATACACTGAAGCTTTCTTT
TRBD1	once	TRBV7-6	TRBJ2-3	CASKRTGGFTDTQYF	TGTGCCAGCAAAAGGACAGGGGGGTTCACAGATACGCAGTATTTT
.	once	TRBV6-6	TRBJ1-3	CASRGWDNTIYF	TGTGCCAGCAGAGGGTGGGATAACACCATATATTTT
TRBD1	.	TRBV27	TRBJ1-2	CASRSPGTGLLDGYTF	TGTGCCAGCAGGTCCCCCGGGACAGGACTTTTGGATGGCTACACCTTC
.	.	TRBV2	TRBJ1-1	CASSDPRRVDEAFF	TGTGCCAGCAGTGACCCTCGACGGGTCGATGAAGCTTTCTTT
.	.	TRBV2	TRBJ1-4	CASSELGGSNEKLFF	TGTGCCAGCAGTGAACTAGGGGGGAGTAATGAAAAACTGTTTTTT
.	.	TRBV7-8	TRBJ2-4	CASSLGRRKNIQYF	TGTGCCAGCAGCTTAGGGAGGCGCAAAAACATTCAGTACTTC
TRBD1	.	TRBV15	TRBJ1-5	CATSRGTAPNNQPQHF	TGTGCCACCAGCAGGGGGACAGCACCCAACAATCAGCCCCAGCATTTT
TRBD1	.	TRBV4-1	TRBJ1-2	CASSQRGQGEIGGYTF	TGCGCCAGCAGCCAGAGGGGACAGGGGGAAATAGGTGGCTACACCTTC
.	few	TRBV29-1	TRBJ1-2	CSVNGYTF	TGCAGCGTCAATGGCTACACCTTC
.	once	TRBV19	TRBJ2-5	CASSIRAGMPETQYF	TGTGCCAGTAGTATCAGGGCTGGCATGCCAGAGACCCAGTACTTC
.	.	TRBV6-5	TRBJ1-2	CASRNRQTFYGYTF	TGTGCCAGCAGAAATAGACAGACTTTCTATGGCTACACCTTC
.	.	TRBV7-2	TRBJ1-2	CASSSPLTLYGYTF	TGTGCCAGCAGCTCACCTCTTACCCTCTATGGCTACACCTTC
.	.	TRBV4-1	TRBJ2-1	CASSQDRFGGNEQFF	TGCGCCAGCAGCCAAGATCGCTTCGGTGGCAATGAGCAGTTCTTC
.	.	TRBV27	TRBJ2-1	CASSFYSGNEQFF	TGTGCCAGCAGTTTCTACTCAGGGAATGAGCAGTTCTTC
.	.	TRBV11-3	TRBJ2-3	CASSPSADTQYF	TGTGCCAGCAGCCCGAGCGCAGATACGCAGTATTTT
.	.	TRBV30	TRBJ1-3	CAWSPGHFSGNTIYF	TGTGCCTGGAGTCCGGGACATTTTTCTGGAAACACCATATATTTT
.	.	TRBV24-1	TRBJ1-2	CATSDKGQNYGYTF	TGTGCCACCAGTGATAAAGGGCAGAACTATGGCTACACCTTC
TRBD2	.	TRBV10-3	TRBJ2-1	CAIAGGRNEQFF	TGTGCCATCGCGGGGGGGCGCAATGAGCAGTTCTTC
.	.	TRBV7-9	TRBJ1-1	CASEGRGTEAFF	TGTGCCAGCGAGGGCCGTGGGACTGAAGCTTTCTTT
.	once	TRBV3-1/TRBV3-2	TRBJ1-6	CASSLAGSYNSPLHF	TGTGCCAGCAGCCTCGCAGGGTCCTATAATTCACCCCTCCACTTT
TRBD2	.	TRBV2	TRBJ2-3	CASRPTSGGDTQYF	TGTGCCAGCAGGCCGACTAGCGGGGGAGATACGCAGTATTTT
TRBD1	.	TRBV7-9	TRBJ1-2	CASSKSSGGLRDGYTF	TGTGCCAGCAGCAAGAGCTCAGGGGGGCTACGAGATGGCTACACCTTC
.	.	TRBV9	TRBJ2-3	CASSDTYTQYF	TGTGCCAGCAGCGACACATATACGCAGTATTTT
.	.	TRBV6-1	TRBJ1-5	CASSEAQPLEPQHF	TGTGCCAGCAGTGAAGCACAGCCTCTGGAACCCCAGCATTTT
.	.	TRBV19	TRBJ2-7	CASSFAEGYEQYF	TGTGCCAGTAGTTTCGCCGAGGGTTACGAGCAGTACTTC
.	.	TRBV28	TRBJ2-7	CASSLGRTATYEQYF	TGTGCCAGCAGCTTAGGCCGGACCGCCACCTACGAGCAGTACTTC
.	.	TRBV15	TRBJ1-4	CATSRDGPGLGWDEKLFF	TGTGCCACCAGCAGAGATGGGCCCGGGTTAGGGTGGGATGAAAAACTGTTTTTT
TRBD1	.	TRBV2	TRBJ2-1	CASSEWFMQGEYNEQFF	TGTGCCAGCAGTGAATGGTTCATGCAGGGGGAGTACAATGAGCAGTTCTTC
TRBD2	.	TRBV5-4	TRBJ2-7	CASSLERESYEQYF	TGTGCCAGCAGCTTAGAGCGGGAGTCCTACGAGCAGTACTTC
.	.	TRBV11-2	TRBJ1-2	CASSPDTNYGYTF	TGTGCCAGCAGCCCCGACACAAACTATGGCTACACCTTC